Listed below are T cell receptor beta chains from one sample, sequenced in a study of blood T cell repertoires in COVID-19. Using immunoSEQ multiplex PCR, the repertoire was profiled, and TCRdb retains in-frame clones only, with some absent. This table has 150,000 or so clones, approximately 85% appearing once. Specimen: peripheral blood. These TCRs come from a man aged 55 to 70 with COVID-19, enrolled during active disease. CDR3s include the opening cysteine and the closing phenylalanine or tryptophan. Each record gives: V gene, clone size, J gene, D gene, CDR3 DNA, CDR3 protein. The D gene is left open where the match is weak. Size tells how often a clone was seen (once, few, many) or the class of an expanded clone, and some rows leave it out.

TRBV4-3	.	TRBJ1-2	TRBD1	TGCGCCAGCAGCCGACAGGGACGGGACTATGGCTACACCTTC	CASSRQGRDYGYTF
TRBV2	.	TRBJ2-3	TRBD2	TGTGCCAGCAGTGAATACGCGGGGGGCCCCACAGATACGCAGTATTTT	CASSEYAGGPTDTQYF
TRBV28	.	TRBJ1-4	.	TGTGCCAGCAGTTTGCGACACCTTAATGAAAAACTGTTTTTT	CASSLRHLNEKLFF
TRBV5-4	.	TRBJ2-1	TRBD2	TGTGCCAGCAGCTTGGCCCTAGCGGGGGTCAACAATGAGCAGTTCTTC	CASSLALAGVNNEQFF
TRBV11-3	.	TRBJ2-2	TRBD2	TGTGCCAGCAACGAGGGAGGGGACGCCGGGGAGCTGTTTTTT	CASNEGGDAGELFF
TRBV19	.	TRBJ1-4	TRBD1	TGTGCCAGTAGTATACAGGGGGTTAATGAAAAACTGTTTTTT	CASSIQGVNEKLFF
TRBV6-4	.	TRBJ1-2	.	TGTGCCAGCAGCCCCAGGGAGGGTGACTATGGCTACACCTTC	CASSPREGDYGYTF
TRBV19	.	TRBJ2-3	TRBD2	TGTGCCAGCCCTTATACTAGCGGGCGCACAGATACGCAGTATTTT	CASPYTSGRTDTQYF
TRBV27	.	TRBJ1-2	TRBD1	TGTGCCAGCAGTTTTCGGTCTAGGACAGGACCCTATGGCTACACCTTC	CASSFRSRTGPYGYTF
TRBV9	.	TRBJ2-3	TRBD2	TGTGCCAGCAGCGCCTTTCCCGGGACTAGCGGGAGTGATACGCAGTATTTT	CASSAFPGTSGSDTQYF
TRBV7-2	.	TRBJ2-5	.	TGTGCCAGCAGCCGGAGTGGCCGCGGAGAGACCCAGTACTTC	CASSRSGRGETQYF
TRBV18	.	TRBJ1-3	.	TGTGCCAGCTCACCTCTCGCAGATGGAAACACCATATATTTT	CASSPLADGNTIYF
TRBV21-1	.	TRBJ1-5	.	TGTGCCAGCAGCAAAGGGATCCGGCACTACAATCAGCCCCAGCATTTT	CASSKGIRHYNQPQHF
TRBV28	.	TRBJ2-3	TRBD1	TGTGCCAGCAGTCTCCTACAGGGGAATACGCAGTATTTT	CASSLLQGNTQYF
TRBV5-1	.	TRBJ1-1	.	TGCGCCAGCAGCTTCCAACAGAGGAACACTGAAGCTTTCTTT	CASSFQQRNTEAFF
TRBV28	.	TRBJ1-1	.	TGTGCCAGCAGTCCACACCCAGGGTGGGAAGCTTTCTTT	CASSPHPGWEAFF
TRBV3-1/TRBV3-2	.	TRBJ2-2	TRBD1	TGTGCCAGCAGCCTAAAACCCGGGACAGGGTTAGGGACCGGGGAGCTGTTTTTT	CASSLKPGTGLGTGELFF
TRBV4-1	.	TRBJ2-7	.	TGCGCCAGCAGCCAGGAGGGAGGGGCAGGGGTGGTCGAGCAGTACTTC	CASSQEGGAGVVEQYF
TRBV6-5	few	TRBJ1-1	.	TGTGCCAGCGGAACCCGTAGGGGGAACACTGAAGCTTTCTTT	CASGTRRGNTEAFF
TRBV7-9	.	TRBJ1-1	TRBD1	TGTGCCAGCAGCCCGGGGGGGACAGATAGGAACACTGAAGCTTTCTTT	CASSPGGTDRNTEAFF
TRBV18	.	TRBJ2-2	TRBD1	TGTGCCAGCTCACCAGGAACAGGGGGTTCGAACACCGGGGAGCTGTTTTTT	CASSPGTGGSNTGELFF
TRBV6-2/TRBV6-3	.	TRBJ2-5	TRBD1	TGTGCCAGCAGCCCCGGGACAGGAGGGTACCAAGAGACCCAGTACTTC	CASSPGTGGYQETQYF
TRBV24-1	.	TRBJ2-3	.	TGTGCCACCAGTGATTCTCGGCGGGGGCCTAGCACAGATACGCAGTATTTT	CATSDSRRGPSTDTQYF